This T cell receptor (beta chain) was documented in a study of control samples from healthy donors and cancer patients (dated by TCRdb to about 2020). At the junction V is shortened by 3 bases and J by 6 bases; bases outside the gene matches: 1. CDR1 is given as MRHNA and CDR2 as SNTAGT, both from the germline V gene. Including the terminal cysteine and phenylalanine, the CDR3 comprises 14 residues. CDR3 DNA only is kept here, 42 bases in frame from base 1. Library generation was performed with the immunoSEQ multiplex PCR assay. The table comes from immuneACCESS by way of TCRdb, which keeps in-frame sequences with V and J called. Part of the clones is missing from these tables; in studies checked, under half for an unresolved V gene and the rest for unknown reasons. Within this sample are roughly 180,000 clones, with around 92% of them counted one time only. Of the sample, 2% to 2.5% is held by the ten largest clones.

This clone was detected ten times or more. No cognate antigen has been identified for it. No per-base quality is available; no much larger clone lies one base away. Sequencing was carried out using blood. The chain was built from TRBV6-4 and TRBJ2-1; TRBD1 aligns with 11 central bases. This receptor was obtained from a middle-aged woman in good health. The DNA is as follows: TGTGCCAGCAGTGAGGGGACAGGGGGCAATGAGCAGTTCTTC. This encodes CASSEGTGGNEQFF.